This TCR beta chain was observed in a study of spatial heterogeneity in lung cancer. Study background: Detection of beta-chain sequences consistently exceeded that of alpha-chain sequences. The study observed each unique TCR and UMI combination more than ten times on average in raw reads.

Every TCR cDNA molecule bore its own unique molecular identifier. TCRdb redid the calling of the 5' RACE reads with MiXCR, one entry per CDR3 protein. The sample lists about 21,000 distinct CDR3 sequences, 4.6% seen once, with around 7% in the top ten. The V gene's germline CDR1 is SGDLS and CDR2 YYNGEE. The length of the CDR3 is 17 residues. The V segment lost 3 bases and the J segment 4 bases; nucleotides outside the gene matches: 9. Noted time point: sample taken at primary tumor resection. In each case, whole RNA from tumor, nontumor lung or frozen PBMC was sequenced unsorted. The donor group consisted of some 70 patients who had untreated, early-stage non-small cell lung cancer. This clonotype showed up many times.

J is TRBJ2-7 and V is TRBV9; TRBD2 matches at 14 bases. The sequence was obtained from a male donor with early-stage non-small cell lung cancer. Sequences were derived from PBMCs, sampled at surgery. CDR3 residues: CASSAPIGTSGSYEQYF. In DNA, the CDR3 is TGTGCCAGCAGCGCACCGATCGGGACTAGCGGGAGTTACGAGCAGTACTTC. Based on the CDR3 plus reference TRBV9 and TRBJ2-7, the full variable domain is DSGVTQTPKHLITATGQRVTLRCSPRSGDLSVYWYQQSLDQGLQFLIQYYNGEERAKGNILERFSAQQFPDLHSELNLSSLELGDSALYFCASSAPIGTSGSYEQYFGPGTRLTVT.